This TCR beta chain was documented in a study of cytotoxic CD8 clonotypes in ibrutinib-treated CLL. The study's findings and limits: Sustained-remission and progressing patients had different sampling times.

Only in-frame clones appear in the TCRdb table, and some are missing; sequencing was by immunoSEQ multiplex PCR. The sample records hundreds of thousands of clones, just over 70% being singletons. A note on this clone: The antigen is unknown.

Looked up from germline, CDR1 is SGDLS and CDR2 is YYNGEE. V lost 0 bases to trimming and J lost 2 bases, with 5 bases between them. This CDR3 is built from 13 residues. This sequence originates from a human donor with chronic lymphocytic leukemia. This sequence joins TRBV9 and TRBJ1-1; D is undetermined. Sequencing used PBMCs, obtained after 12 months of ibrutinib treatment. CDR3 residues: CASSVVPNTEAFF. Here the CDR3 DNA reads TGTGCCAGCAGCGTAGTACCCAACACTGAAGCTTTCTTT.